This T cell receptor beta chain was sequenced during a study of cytomegalovirus exposure and HLA in healthy donors. With respect to this clone: Its cognate antigen is unknown.

Germline V gives CDR1 SQVTM, CDR2 ANQGSEA. The CDR3 consists of 13 residues. Trimming pared 3 bases from V and 3 bases from J, leaving 11 bases between. Broader study findings: Confirmation was obtained in vitro that a few CMV-associated chains are specific for CMV antigens.

PCR involved 60 Vbeta and 13 Jbeta primers. Sequencing was performed with immunoSEQ multiplex PCR; in TCRdb, only in-frame clones are kept and a portion is missing. The data show fewer than 120,000 clones, 75% to 80% seen once. Material: PBMCs. The sequence was collected from a woman aged 25 to 39 in good health and CMV-seronegative. The genes are TRBV29-1 and TRBJ1-2; possibly TRBD1 for D (5 bases). The CDR3 DNA reads TGCAGCGTTGACACCAGGGATCACTATGGCTACACCTTC. Encoded protein: CSVDTRDHYGYTF.